Following are 3 T cell receptor beta chains from one sample sequenced in a study of cytomegalovirus exposure and HLA in healthy donors. Primers for the PCR totalled 60 Vbeta and 13 Jbeta. The data were produced by immunoSEQ multiplex PCR, yet TCRdb's version contains in-frame clones alone and is incomplete. The data contain 120,000 to 150,000 clones, approximately 78% of them seen just once; the ten biggest clones take up about 6.8%. The specimen was PBMCs. Receptors originate from a woman in her 40s in good health and CMV-seropositive.

The rearrangement links TRBV5-1 to TRBJ1-6, with D possibly TRBD1 on 5 matching bases. Germline CDR1 and CDR2: SGHRS and YFSETQ. The CDR3 totals 15 residues. The V gene lost 4 bases and the J gene lost 9 bases, with 17 bases spanning the gap. In DNA form, the CDR3 reads TGCGCCAGCAGCCTTACACAGGCTGGTGGTTCACCCCTCCACTTT. It translates to CASSLTQAGGSPLHF.

This clone was found once. The CDR3 here is CASSPGTDPEQYF. CDR3 sequence (DNA): TGTGCCAGCAGCCCAGGGACAGATCCGGAGCAGTACTTC. The chain has TRBV11-3 and TRBJ2-7; TRBD1 matches at 7 bases. The V gene end was trimmed by 5 bases and the J gene end by 7 bases; junction bases not matched to a gene: 8. This CDR3 has 13 residues. The germline V gene encodes CDR1 SGHNT and CDR2 YENEEA.

V and J are TRBV7-3 and TRBJ2-7; 7 nucleotides agree with TRBD2. J gave up 7 bases and V 5 bases, and 11 bases lay outside the gene matches. The CDR3 runs 14 residues. Germline V gives CDR1 SGHTA, CDR2 FQGTGA. CDR3 loop: CASSQWGGNNEQYF. The CDR3 DNA reads as TGTGCCAGCAGCCAATGGGGAGGGAATAATGAGCAGTACTTC.